A single sample gave rise to the 3 T cell receptor beta chains below, sequenced in a study of T cells in Graves' hyperthyroidism and ophthalmopathy. TCR beta CDR3 region amplification was performed from RNA transcripts. First-round RT-PCR targeting the TCR CDR3 was performed with the HTBI primer set. TCRdb redid the calling of the multiplex PCR reads with MiXCR, one entry per CDR3 protein. The repertoire has over 450,000 distinct CDR3 sequences, roughly 17% of them found once; the top ten carry 17%. The specimen sequenced was blood. These receptors all stem from a woman in her late teens or twenties with Graves' ophthalmopathy.

The J gene is TRBJ1-1, the V gene TRBV5-1; 7 positions agree with TRBD1. Per germline, CDR1 SGHRS and CDR2 YFSETQ. V lost 3 bases, J lost 0 bases, and 5 bases stayed unmatched. The CDR3 consists of 15 residues. The CDR3 region is CASSSPGQLNTEAFF. In nucleotides, the CDR3 is TGCGCCAGCAGCTCGCCGGGACAGCTGAACACTGAAGCTTTCTTT. Full variable domain (outside the CDR3, taken from reference TRBV5-1 and TRBJ1-1): KAGVTQTPRYLIKTRGQQVTLSCSPISGHRSVSWYQQTPGQGLQFLFEYFSETQRNKGNFPGRFSGRQFSNSRSEMNVSTLELGDSALYLCASSSPGQLNTEAFFGQGTRLTVV.

This clonotype was counted only a few times. This chain links TRBV25-1 with TRBJ1-4; D unresolved. The V gene lost 4 bases and the J gene lost 7 bases, with 13 bases spanning the gap. The CDR3 has 14 residues. Germline values: CDR1 MGHDK, CDR2 SYGVNS. The CDR3 sequence is CASSGGFLSEKLFF. CDR3 nucleotides: TGTGCCAGCAGTGGAGGGTTTTTGAGTGAAAAACTGTTTTTT.

This chain joins TRBV20-1 and TRBJ2-1; 10 nucleotides align to TRBD2. CDR1 DFQATT and CDR2 SNEGSKA come from the germline V gene (reference sequence). This CDR3 region has 14 residues. The J segment lost 13 bases and the V segment lost 3 bases, leaving 12 bases of the junction unmatched. The CDR3 coding sequence is TGCAGTGCTAGTTCTCCTAGCGGGGGAAGACCCCAGTTCTTC. This translates into CSASSPSGGRPQFF.